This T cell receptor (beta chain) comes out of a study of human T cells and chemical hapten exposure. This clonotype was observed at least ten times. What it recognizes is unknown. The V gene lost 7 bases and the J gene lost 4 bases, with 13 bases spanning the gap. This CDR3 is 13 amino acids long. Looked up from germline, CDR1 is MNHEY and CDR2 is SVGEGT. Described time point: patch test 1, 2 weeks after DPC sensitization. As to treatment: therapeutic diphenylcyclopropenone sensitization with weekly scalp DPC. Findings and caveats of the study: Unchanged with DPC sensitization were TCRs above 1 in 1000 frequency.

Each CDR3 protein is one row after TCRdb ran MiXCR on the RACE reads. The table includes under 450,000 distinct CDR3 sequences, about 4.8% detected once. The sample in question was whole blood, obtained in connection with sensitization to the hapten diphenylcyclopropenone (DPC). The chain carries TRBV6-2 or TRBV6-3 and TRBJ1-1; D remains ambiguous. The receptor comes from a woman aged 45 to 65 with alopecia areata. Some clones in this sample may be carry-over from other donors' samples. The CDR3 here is CASIPGLTTEAFF. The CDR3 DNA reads TGTGCCAGCATTCCGGGGTTGACCACTGAAGCTTTCTTT.